The next 6 T cell receptor beta chains were all read from a single sample in a study of cytomegalovirus exposure and HLA in healthy donors (dated by TCRdb to the late 2010s). Libraries came from the immunoSEQ multiplex PCR assay. Imported from immuneACCESS, the table was reduced by TCRdb to in-frame sequences with V and J called. These copies leave out some clones; in studies compared against another copy, an unresolved V gene accounts for under half, and the cause of the remainder is not known. The sample table contains about 160,000 clones; only one count was recorded for roughly 96% of them. The ten largest clones represent 0.89% of the sample. Specimen: PBMCs. The receptors come from a woman younger than 30 in good health and CMV-seronegative.

The chain is built from TRBV21-1 and TRBJ1-6; TRBD1 is the table's D call, not checked against the DNA. TRBV21-1 constitutes a pseudogene. CDR3 length: 14 residues. The CDR3 DNA sequence: TGTGCCAGCAGCAAAGACCCAGGTAATTCACCCCTCCACTTT. The encoded protein is CASSKDPGNSPLHF.

The rearrangement joins TRBV4-1 to TRBJ2-1; TRBD2 matches 15 bases. Per germline, CDR1 MGHRA and CDR2 YSYEKL. Losses at the gene ends were 3 bases for V and 8 bases for J; bases not matched to a gene: 20. The CDR3 runs 21 residues. The CDR3 region has the DNA TGCGCCAGCAGCCACCCAACCCAGGGACTAGCGGGGGGACGATACAATGATGAGCAGTTCTTC. This codes for CASSHPTQGLAGGRYNDEQFF.

The chain links TRBV18 to TRBJ1-4, with TRBD1 matching over 9 bases. Looked up from germline, CDR1 is KGHSH and CDR2 is LQKENI. V was pared by 2 bases and J by 2 bases, with 3 bases of the junction left unmatched. This CDR3 is 16 amino acids long. CDR3 in DNA: TGTGCCAGCTCACCAGGACAGGGGAGGACTAATGAAAAACTGTTTTTT. Translating it yields CASSPGQGRTNEKLFF.

The CDR3 DNA reads as TGTGCCAGCAGCTTACAATCAGGACAGATCATTACCTACGAGCAGTACTTC. It codes for CASSLQSGQIITYEQYF. The chain employs TRBV7-9 and TRBJ2-7, with D perhaps TRBD1 (6 bases). V was trimmed by 2 bases and J by 2 bases, leaving 19 bases between them. This CDR3 contains 17 residues. CDR1 is SEHNR, CDR2 FQNEAQ, per germline (reference sequence).

The gene calls are TRBV5-1 and TRBJ2-2; D call uncertain. The CDR3 is made up of 11 amino acids. Germline CDR1 is SGHRS and CDR2 is YFSETQ. V shed 6 bases and J shed 5 bases, with 5 bases lying between them. CDR3 bases: TGCGCCAGCACCATGACCGGGGAGCTGTTTTTT. This translates into CASTMTGELFF.

This clone was seen just once. The gene calls are TRBV13 and TRBJ2-7, with no clear D. Trimming took off 4 bases at V and 0 bases at J, with 10 bases between the two ends. CDR3 length: 14 amino acids. CDR1 is PRHDT, CDR2 FYEKMQ, per germline (reference sequence). The DNA for the CDR3 is TGTGCCAGCAGCTCCCACCCTAGCTCCTACGAGCAGTACTTC. Translating gives CASSSHPSSYEQYF.